One sample yielded the 8 T cell receptor beta chains listed below, sequenced in a study of T cell clonality in common variable immunodeficiency. Repertoires were generated with immunoSEQ multiplex PCR, while TCRdb's copy carries only in-frame clones and drops some. The data show roughly 42,000 clones, with none appearing a single time. Sample: peripheral blood mononuclear cells. Source of these receptors: a person aged 18 to 69 in good health.

This clone came up many times. The CDR3 extends 3 residues past the end of the read, so its final part is completed from the germline J gene. The chain is built from TRBV30 and TRBJ2-5, with D perhaps TRBD1 (5 bases). The CDR3 length is 13 residues. Between the trimmed V and J ends, which lost 3 bases and 5 bases, there was a span of 13 bases. Germline loops: CDR1 GTSNPN, CDR2 SVGIG (reference sequence). Incomplete CDR3 DNA: TGTGCCTGGAGGGCTTCAGGGCGGGAGACC. Its protein product is CAWRASGRET. The CDR3 reads in full as CAWRASGRETQYF.

A few counts support this clone. The CDR3 extends 3 residues past the end of the read, so its final part is completed from the germline J gene. The chain couples TRBV10-2 to TRBJ1-2; D gene unclear. This CDR3 spans 17 amino acids. V was pared by 0 bases and J by 2 bases, with 16 bases between. Germline V gene sequence: CDR1 WSHSY, CDR2 SAAADI. The CDR3 loop reads CASSESPLNKPNYGYTF. Partial CDR3 DNA: TGCGCCAGCAGTGAGTCCCCCTTAAATAAGCCCAACTATGGC.

This clone was seen repeatedly, ten times or more. The read stops 3 residues short of the end of the CDR3; the missing end is completed from the germline J gene. The genes are TRBV14 and TRBJ1-3, with unresolved D. V gave up 0 bases and J gave up 0 bases, with 9 bases separating them. Germline values: CDR1 SGHDN, CDR2 FVKESK. The length of the CDR3 is 16 residues. Here the CDR3 reads CASSQDLPGSGNTIYF. The part of the CDR3 DNA that was read is TGTGCCAGCAGCCAAGATCTCCCGGGCTCTGGAAACACC.

This clone was found many times. The covered CDR3 bases are TGTGCCAGCAGCTACAGTGATTGGACAGGGATGAACACTGAA. Translating it yields CASSYSDWTGMNTE. The whole CDR3 sequence is CASSYSDWTGMNTEAFF. This rearrangement joins TRBV3-1 (or the pseudogene TRBV3-2) to TRBJ1-1; 8 bases are a match to TRBD1. The read terminates 3 residues ahead of where the CDR3 ends, so the germline J gene completes it. Germline V lookup: CDR1 LGHDT, CDR2 YNNKEL (reference sequence). The V segment lost 5 bases and the J segment 0 bases; nucleotides outside the gene matches: 11. This CDR3 region has 17 residues.

Ten or more counts support this clone. The CDR3 end is not reached by the read, which stops 3 residues before it; the germline J gene fills it in. J is TRBJ2-7 and V is TRBV20-1; TRBD1 might be the D (5 bases). CDR1 is DFQATT, CDR2 SNEGSKA, per germline (reference sequence). There are 16 residues in the CDR3. Trimming cost V 0 bases and J 2 bases, with 17 bases left between them. The CDR3 loop reads CSARDIHGQGTYEQYF. Partial CDR3 DNA: TGCAGTGCTAGAGATATTCACGGGCAGGGCACCTACGAG.

For this clone: The sequence runs out 3 residues before the end of the CDR3; the remainder is reconstructed from the germline J gene. The gene calls are TRBV19 and TRBJ2-2; tentatively, D is TRBD1 (5 bases). CDR3 length equals 14 residues. The germline V gene encodes CDR1 LNHDA and CDR2 SQIVND (reference sequence). The CDR3 here is CASLDQGNNEKLFF. The sequenced CDR3 bases are TGTGCCAGCCTGGATCAGGGAAATAATGAAAAG.

This clone was counted many times. The read stops 3 residues short of the end of the CDR3; the missing end is completed from the germline J gene. This chain connects TRBV2 to TRBJ2-7, with 7 positions matching TRBD1. The CDR3 has 16 residues. Germline-derived CDR1 and CDR2 are SNHLY and FYNNEI. V lost 7 bases to trimming and J lost 0 bases; unmatched junction nucleotides: 12. The CDR3 region is CASTPAGQVSSYEQYF. Incomplete CDR3 DNA: TGTGCCAGCACTCCCGCTGGACAGGTGAGCTCCTACGAG.

The table lists this clone with many counts. Read data end 3 residues before the CDR3 end; the end is taken from the germline J gene. J is TRBJ2-1 and V is TRBV18, with a weak D call TRBD1 (6 bases). From germline, CDR1 is KGHSH and CDR2 LQKENI. The CDR3 has 16 amino acids. The V and J ends lost 3 bases and 7 bases respectively, with 19 bases between them. The covered CDR3 bases are TGTGCCAGCTCACCCAAATCAGGGGTTACATGGAATGAG. Protein sequence: CASSPKSGVTWNE. The entire CDR3 reads CASSPKSGVTWNEQFF.